This TCR beta chain was documented in a study of graft-versus-host responses after intestinal transplantation. Overall study context: Tacrolimus and steroids were given for roughly 3 years to all recipients after anti-thymocyte globulin induction.

TCRdb's copy holds only in-frame clones and misses some; the assay was immunoSEQ multiplex PCR. The table includes 80,000 or so clones, 80% to 95% detected once. This CDR3 region has 14 residues. V was clipped by 8 bases and J by 8 bases; unmatched bases: 9. CDR1 and CDR2 (germline): MNHNY, SVGAGI (reference sequence). The rearrangement links TRBV6-6 to TRBJ2-1; 10 bases fit TRBD2. Sequencing was performed on PBMCs, taken 98 days after intestinal transplantation. This sequence originates from a human patient who received an intestinal transplant, so some T cells may come from the graft donor. The CDR3 DNA reads as TGTGCCAGCTCGGGACTAGCGATGAGGGATGAGCAGTTCTTC. Protein: CASSGLAMRDEQFF.